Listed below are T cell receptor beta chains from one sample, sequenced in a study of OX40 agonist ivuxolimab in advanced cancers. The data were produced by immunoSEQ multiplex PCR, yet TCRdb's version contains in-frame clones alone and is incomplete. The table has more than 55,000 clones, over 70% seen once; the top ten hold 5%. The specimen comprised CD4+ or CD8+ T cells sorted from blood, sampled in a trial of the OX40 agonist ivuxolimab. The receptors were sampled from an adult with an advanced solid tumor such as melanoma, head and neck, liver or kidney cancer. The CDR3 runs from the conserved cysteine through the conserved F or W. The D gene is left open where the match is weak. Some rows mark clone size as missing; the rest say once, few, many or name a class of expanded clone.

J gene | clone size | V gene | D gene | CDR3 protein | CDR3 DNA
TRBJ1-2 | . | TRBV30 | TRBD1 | CAWRLQGGVLYGYTF | TGTGCCTGGAGGCTACAGGGGGGGGTCCTCTATGGCTACACCTTC
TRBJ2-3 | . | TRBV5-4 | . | CASSPGDSTDTQYF | TGTGCCAGCAGCCCAGGGGATAGCACAGATACGCAGTATTTT
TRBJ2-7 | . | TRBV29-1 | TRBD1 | CSAGDSSISYEQYF | TGCAGCGCTGGGGACAGCTCTATCTCCTACGAGCAGTACTTC
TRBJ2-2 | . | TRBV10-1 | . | CASSASGNTGELFF | TGCGCCAGCAGTGCTTCGGGGAACACCGGGGAGCTGTTTTTT
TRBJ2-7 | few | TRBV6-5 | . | CASSYAGARDEQYF | TGTGCCAGCAGTTACGCTGGGGCTAGGGACGAGCAGTACTTC
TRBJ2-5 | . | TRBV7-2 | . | CASSPGWETQYF | TGTGCCAGCAGCCCGGGATGGGAGACCCAGTACTTC
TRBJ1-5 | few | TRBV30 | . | CAWGRGWGQPQHF | TGTGCCTGGGGTAGGGGGTGGGGGCAGCCCCAGCATTTT
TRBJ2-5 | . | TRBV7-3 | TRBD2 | CASSLMGSGRAEETQYF | TGTGCCAGCAGCTTAATGGGTAGCGGGAGGGCGGAAGAGACCCAGTACTTC
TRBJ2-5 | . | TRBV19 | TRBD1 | CASGSGGEETQYF | TGTGCCAGTGGTTCAGGGGGCGAGGAGACCCAGTACTTC
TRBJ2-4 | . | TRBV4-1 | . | CASSQASGKNIQYF | TGCGCCAGCAGCCAAGCTTCGGGGAAAAACATTCAGTACTTC
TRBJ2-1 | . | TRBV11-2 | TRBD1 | CASSRLGQIYNEQFF | TGTGCCAGCAGCCGATTGGGACAGATCTACAATGAGCAGTTCTTC
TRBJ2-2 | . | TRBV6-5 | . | CASSAPFSNTGELFF | TGTGCCAGCAGTGCACCATTTAGCAACACCGGGGAGCTGTTTTTT
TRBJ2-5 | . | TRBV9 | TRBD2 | CASSPGLAGGPETQYF | TGTGCCAGCAGTCCCGGACTAGCGGGAGGGCCAGAGACCCAGTACTTC
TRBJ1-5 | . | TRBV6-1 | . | CASSPGGGRNQPQHF | TGTGCCAGCAGTCCGGGGGGAGGGCGGAATCAGCCCCAGCATTTT
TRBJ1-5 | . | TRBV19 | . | CASSISSAGPNQPQHF | TGTGCCAGTAGTATTTCCTCCGCGGGCCCCAATCAGCCCCAGCATTTT
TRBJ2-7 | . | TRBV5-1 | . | CASSLELLANHEQYF | TGCGCCAGCAGCTTGGAATTGCTAGCGAATCACGAGCAGTACTTC
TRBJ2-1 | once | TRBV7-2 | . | CASSSEGRGPFF | TGTGCCAGCAGCTCCGAGGGTCGGGGACCGTTCTTC